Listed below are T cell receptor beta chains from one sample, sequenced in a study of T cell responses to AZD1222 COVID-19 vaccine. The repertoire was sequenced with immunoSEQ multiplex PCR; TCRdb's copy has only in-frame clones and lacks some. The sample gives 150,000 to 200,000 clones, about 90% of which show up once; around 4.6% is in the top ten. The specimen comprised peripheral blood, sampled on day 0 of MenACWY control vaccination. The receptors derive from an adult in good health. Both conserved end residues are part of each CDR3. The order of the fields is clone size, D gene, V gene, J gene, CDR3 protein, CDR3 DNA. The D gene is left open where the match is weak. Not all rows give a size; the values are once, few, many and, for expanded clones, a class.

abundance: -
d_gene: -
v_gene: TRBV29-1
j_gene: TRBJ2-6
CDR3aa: CSVEATLAAGANVLTF
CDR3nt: TGCAGCGTTGAAGCCACTTTGGCCGCTGGGGCCAACGTCCTGACTTTC

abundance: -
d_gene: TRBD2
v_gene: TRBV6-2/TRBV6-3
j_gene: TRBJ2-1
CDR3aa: CASSEGLAAFGNEQFF
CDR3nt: TGTGCCAGCAGTGAGGGACTAGCGGCTTTCGGGAATGAGCAGTTCTTC

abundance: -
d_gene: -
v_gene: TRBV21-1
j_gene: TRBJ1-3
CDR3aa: CASSERQGWAGNTIYF
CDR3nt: TGTGCCAGCAGCGAACGACAGGGCTGGGCTGGAAACACCATATATTTT

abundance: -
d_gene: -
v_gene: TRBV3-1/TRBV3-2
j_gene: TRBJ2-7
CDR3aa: CASSQLASQGLYF
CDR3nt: TGTGCCAGCAGCCAGCTAGCCTCACAGGGACTGTACTTC

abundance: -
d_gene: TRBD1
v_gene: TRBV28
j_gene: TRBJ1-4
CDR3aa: CASRLLRDREGKLFF
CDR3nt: TGTGCCAGCAGGCTTCTCCGGGACAGGGAAGGAAAACTGTTTTTT

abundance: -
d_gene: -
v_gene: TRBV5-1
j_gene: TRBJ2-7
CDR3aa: CASSLMTQSYEQYF
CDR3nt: TGCGCCAGCAGCTTGATGACACAGTCTTACGAGCAGTACTTC

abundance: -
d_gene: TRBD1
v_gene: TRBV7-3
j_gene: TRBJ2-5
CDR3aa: CASSLVADRGETQYF
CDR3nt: TGTGCCAGCAGCTTAGTTGCCGACAGGGGAGAGACCCAGTACTTC

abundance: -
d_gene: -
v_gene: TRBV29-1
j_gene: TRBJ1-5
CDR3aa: CSARSSGEQPQHF
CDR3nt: TGCAGCGCCCGGTCGTCAGGTGAACAGCCCCAGCATTTT

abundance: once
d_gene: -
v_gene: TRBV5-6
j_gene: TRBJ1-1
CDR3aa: CASSSRGTQGVRAFF
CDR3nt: TGTGCCAGCAGCTCGCGCGGGACTCAGGGCGTTCGAGCTTTCTTT

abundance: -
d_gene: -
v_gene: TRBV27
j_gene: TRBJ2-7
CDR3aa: CASSAVTGPGEQYF
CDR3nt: TGTGCCAGCAGTGCGGTTACAGGCCCAGGAGAGCAGTACTTC

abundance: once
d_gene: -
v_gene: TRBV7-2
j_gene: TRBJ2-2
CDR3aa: CASSWTATGELFF
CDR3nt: TGTGCCAGCAGCTGGACCGCGACCGGGGAGCTGTTTTTT

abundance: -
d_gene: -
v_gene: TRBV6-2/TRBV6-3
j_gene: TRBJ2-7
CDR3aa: CASSWDPSYEQYF
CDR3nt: TGTGCCAGCAGTTGGGACCCTTCCTACGAGCAGTACTTC

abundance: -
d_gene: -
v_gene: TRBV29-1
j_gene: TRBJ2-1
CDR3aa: CSVEISRGNEQFF
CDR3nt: TGCAGCGTTGAAATTTCCAGGGGCAATGAGCAGTTCTTC

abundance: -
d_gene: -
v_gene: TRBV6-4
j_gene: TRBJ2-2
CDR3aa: CASSFGGSTNTGELFF
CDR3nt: TGTGCCAGCAGTTTTGGGGGGAGTACGAACACCGGGGAGCTGTTTTTT